Listed below are T cell receptor beta chains from one sample, sequenced in a study of T cell responses to AZD1222 COVID-19 vaccine. Only in-frame clones appear in the TCRdb table, and some are missing; sequencing was by immunoSEQ multiplex PCR. The sample lists roughly 140,000 clones, approximately 88% seen once, with about 3.4% in the top ten. The sample was peripheral blood, taken on day 0 of MenACWY control vaccination. The origin of the receptors is an adult in good health. The CDR3 runs from the conserved cysteine through the conserved F or W. A D gene is named only where the DNA matches it firmly. Part of the rows lack a size; the others show once, few, many or a class for expanded clones.

CDR3 length	D gene	V gene	J gene	clone size	CDR3 DNA	CDR3 protein
13	.	TRBV7-3	TRBJ1-1	once	TGTGCCAGCAGCTTAAATTGGTGGACTGAAGCTTTCTTT	CASSLNWWTEAFF
15	.	TRBV28	TRBJ1-5	.	TGTGCCAGCAGTACCCCCGGGGGAGGCAATCAGCCCCAGCATTTT	CASSTPGGGNQPQHF
15	TRBD1	TRBV7-2	TRBJ2-3	.	TGTGCCAGCAGCTTGGGGGACAGGTACACAGATACGCAGTATTTT	CASSLGDRYTDTQYF
15	.	TRBV5-1	TRBJ2-2	.	TGCGCCAGCAGATCGGGCGGGGAAAACACCGGGGAGCTGTTTTTT	CASRSGGENTGELFF
11	.	TRBV29-1	TRBJ1-1	.	TGCAGCGTTGAAGGGTACACTGAAGCTTTCTTT	CSVEGYTEAFF
16	.	TRBV5-1	TRBJ1-4	.	TGCGCCAGCAGCTTGGTAGCAGGGGCGCCTAATGAAAAACTGTTTTTT	CASSLVAGAPNEKLFF
16	.	TRBV3-1/TRBV3-2	TRBJ1-5	.	TGTGCCAGCTCCCAAGGGGCGCTTTATAGCAATCAGCCCCAGCATTTT	CASSQGALYSNQPQHF
15	.	TRBV14	TRBJ2-2	.	TGTGCCAGCAGCCAAGTATCGTGGCGGACCGGGGAGCTGTTTTTT	CASSQVSWRTGELFF
17	.	TRBV18	TRBJ2-6	.	TGTGCCAGCTCACCACCCTCGACAGGTTCTGGGGCCAACGTCCTGACTTTC	CASSPPSTGSGANVLTF
12	.	TRBV6-5	TRBJ1-6	.	TGTGCCAGCAGCCTCGTTAATTCACCCCTCCACTTT	CASSLVNSPLHF
17	.	TRBV18	TRBJ2-7	.	TGTGCCAGCTCACCACGGGTACACACTGCTACCGCCGACGAGCAGTACTTC	CASSPRVHTATADEQYF
15	TRBD1	TRBV7-3	TRBJ2-5	.	TGTGCCAGCAGCTTGGACACAGGGGTCTGGGAGACCCAGTACTTC	CASSLDTGVWETQYF
14	.	TRBV28	TRBJ1-4	.	TGTGCCAGCAGTTTAATTCGGGCTAATGAAAAACTGTTTTTT	CASSLIRANEKLFF
11	.	TRBV20-1	TRBJ1-3	.	TGCAGTGCCAACGAAAGAAACACCATATATTTT	CSANERNTIYF
12	.	TRBV9	TRBJ2-2	.	TGTGCCAGCAGCGTAGGGACCGGGGAGCTGTTTTTT	CASSVGTGELFF
15	TRBD2	TRBV7-2	TRBJ2-5	.	TGTGCCAGCAGCTTCGGACTAGCGGGGGCTGAGACCCAGTACTTC	CASSFGLAGAETQYF
16	.	TRBV27	TRBJ1-3	.	TGTGCCAGCAGCCCGGACAGCTTTGTCTCTGGAAACACCATATATTTT	CASSPDSFVSGNTIYF